Below are 21 T cell receptor beta chains sequenced from a single sample in a study of T cell responses to AZD1222 COVID-19 vaccine. Sequenced by immunoSEQ multiplex PCR; TCRdb stores in-frame clones only, minus some. Seen here are some 140,000 clones, roughly 90% observed once, and the top ten hold 1.6%. Sequenced here: peripheral blood, sampled on day 0 of AZD1222 vaccination. Receptor source: an adult in good health.

The chain has TRBV5-1 and TRBJ1-4; no definite D call. CDR1 SGHRS and CDR2 YFSETQ come from the germline V gene. V was trimmed by 0 bases and J by 7 bases, leaving 16 bases between them. The CDR3 spans 16 residues. The CDR3 loop reads CASSLVSPSRGEKLFF. The CDR3 DNA reads TGCGCCAGCAGCTTGGTCTCTCCCTCACGGGGTGAAAAACTGTTTTTT. The complete variable domain, with remaining parts taken from reference TRBV5-1 and TRBJ1-4, reads KAGVTQTPRYLIKTRGQQVTLSCSPISGHRSVSWYQQTPGQGLQFLFEYFSETQRNKGNFPGRFSGRQFSNSRSEMNVSTLELGDSALYLCASSLVSPSRGEKLFFGSGTQLSVL.

J is TRBJ1-1 and V is TRBV19, with D perhaps matching TRBD1 (5 bases). The germline CDR1 and CDR2 sequences are LNHDA and SQIVND (reference sequence). The V gene lost 0 bases and the J gene lost 1 base, with 9 bases spanning the gap. This CDR3 is 15 amino acids long. CDR3 loop: CASSIDPGQNTEAFF. DNA of the CDR3: TGTGCCAGTAGTATAGACCCCGGACAGAACACTGAAGCTTTCTTT.

V usage is TRBV28 and J usage is TRBJ1-2; the D gene is possibly TRBD1 (5 bases). Germline V gene data show CDR1 as MDHEN and CDR2 as SYDVKM. The CDR3 is 13 amino acids. The V gene lost 5 bases and the J gene lost 4 bases, with 11 bases spanning the gap. CDR3 coding DNA: TGTGCCAGCAGTCCCTCGGGGGTCTATGGCTACACCTTC. The encoded protein is CASSPSGVYGYTF.

The genes are TRBV28 and TRBJ1-5, with D maybe TRBD1 (5 bases). The CDR3 has 14 residues. Germline V lookup: CDR1 MDHEN, CDR2 SYDVKM. Trimming pared 6 bases from V and 5 bases from J, leaving 14 bases between. The chain's CDR3 is CASRPGPSHQPQHF. The CDR3 DNA reads TGTGCCAGCAGGCCGGGACCCAGCCATCAGCCCCAGCATTTT.

This clone has just one count. This chain uses TRBV7-9 with TRBJ2-7, with TRBD2 matching 7 bases. The CDR3 sequence is 13 residues long. V shed 2 bases, J shed 6 bases, and the junction held 4 bases outside the gene matches. Germline V gene lookup returns CDR1 SEHNR and CDR2 FQNEAQ (reference sequence). CDR3: CASSLISGGEQYF. The DNA of the CDR3 is TGTGCCAGCAGCTTAATCTCGGGAGGCGAGCAGTACTTC.

This sequence joins TRBV7-2 and TRBJ1-1; TRBD1 is a possible D gene (5 bases). The ends were cut back, 6 bases at V and 5 bases at J, with 19 bases in the middle. Germline V gives CDR1 SGHTA, CDR2 FQGNSA. This CDR3 spans 15 amino acids. CDR3: CASRLGRERLTEAFF. As DNA, the CDR3 is TGTGCCAGCAGACTTGGCAGGGAAAGGTTAACTGAAGCTTTCTTT.

The chain employs TRBV3-1 (or the pseudogene TRBV3-2) and TRBJ2-4; D not certain. This CDR3 region has 14 residues. Germline V gene data show CDR1 as LGHDT and CDR2 as YNNKEL (reference sequence). The V gene lost 0 bases and the J gene lost 9 bases, with 12 bases spanning the gap. Here the CDR3 DNA reads TGTGCCAGCAGCCAAGATCCCCCTGGCACCATTCAGTACTTC. Its protein is CASSQDPPGTIQYF.

The CDR3 sequence is CASSVWGQDEKLFF. For the CDR3, the DNA is TGTGCCAGCAGTGTTTGGGGACAGGATGAAAAACTGTTTTTT. The chain carries TRBV2 and TRBJ1-4, with 8 bases aligning to TRBD1. After removal of 4 bases from V and 6 bases from J, the junction contained 4 bases not matched to a gene. This CDR3 has 14 amino acids. Germline values: CDR1 SNHLY, CDR2 FYNNEI.

The rearrangement links TRBV11-3 to TRBJ2-3; tentative D call: TRBD2 (6 bases). CDR3 size: 16 residues. The V gene lost 1 base and the J gene lost 1 base, with 12 bases spanning the gap. Germline V gene lookup returns CDR1 SGHNT and CDR2 YENEEA. The CDR3 DNA reads as TGTGCCAGCAGCTTAGTTGCGGGAACGGGCACAGATACGCAGTATTTT. It encodes CASSLVAGTGTDTQYF.

This chain joins TRBV6-2 or TRBV6-3 and TRBJ2-7, with TRBD1 matching over 8 bases. CDR3 size: 13 residues. Unmatched junction bases numbered 2, after V lost 2 bases and J lost 5 bases. The germline V gene has CDR1 MNHEY and CDR2 SVGEGT. The CDR3 DNA sequence: TGTGCCAGCAGTTACGGGACAGGAAACGAGCAGTACTTC. Its protein is CASSYGTGNEQYF.

This clone has only a few counts. The chain has TRBV4-3 and TRBJ1-2; D not resolved. V shed 0 bases and J shed 3 bases, with 8 bases lying between them. Germline lookup yields CDR1 LGHNA and CDR2 YSLEER. The CDR3 length is 14 residues. The CDR3 DNA reads TGCGCCAGCAGCCAAGATTTGGGCTACTATGGCTACACCTTC. The encoded protein is CASSQDLGYYGYTF.

V gene TRBV21-1 combines with J gene TRBJ1-6; TRBD1 reflects the table's D call only, with no check against the DNA. TRBV21-1 constitutes a pseudogene. CDR3 size: 17 residues. CDR3 protein: CASSKESGQGFRSPLHF. CDR3 nucleotides: TGTGCCAGCAGCAAAGAGTCGGGACAGGGTTTTCGTTCACCCCTCCACTTT.

This clone has a single count. The V gene is TRBV5-1, the J gene TRBJ1-5, with D possibly being TRBD1 (5 bases). The CDR3 runs to 16 residues. Per germline, CDR1 SGHRS and CDR2 YFSETQ. The V end was cut by 4 bases, the J end by 1 base, with 15 bases between. CDR3 DNA sequence: TGCGCCAGCAGCCCGGGAACAGGCGTAAGCAATCAGCCCCAGCATTTT. Its protein is CASSPGTGVSNQPQHF.

The chain couples TRBV4-1 to TRBJ2-5; 11 nucleotides align to TRBD1. Germline CDR1 and CDR2: MGHRA and YSYEKL. This CDR3 spans 15 amino acids. The junction had 3 bases not matched to a gene; V was cut back by 2 bases and J by 4 bases. CDR3 loop: CASSQPDRGPETQYF. The CDR3 nucleotides are TGCGCCAGCAGCCAACCGGACAGGGGGCCAGAGACCCAGTACTTC.

The V and J genes are TRBV7-2 and TRBJ1-2, with D hard to call. Germline V gives CDR1 SGHTA, CDR2 FQGNSA. Between the trimmed V and J ends, which lost 0 bases and 1 base, there was a span of 6 bases. CDR3 size: 14 residues. The CDR3 coding sequence is TGTGCCAGCAGCTTAGCCGGACTTAACTATGGCTACACCTTC. The encoded protein is CASSLAGLNYGYTF.

This sequence joins TRBV5-4 and TRBJ1-1; D unresolved. V lost 1 base and J lost 2, with 6 bases in between. CDR1 SGHNT and CDR2 YYREEE come from the germline V gene (reference sequence). CDR3 length equals 13 residues. The CDR3 protein is CASSLFLNTEAFF. CDR3 coding DNA: TGTGCCAGCAGCTTGTTTCTAAACACTGAAGCTTTCTTT.

The chain has TRBV27 and TRBJ1-2; D uncertain. Trimming took off 4 bases at V and 2 bases at J, with 8 bases between the two ends. The CDR3 has 13 amino acids. CDR1 and CDR2 from the germline V gene are MNHEY and SMNVEV (reference sequence). The CDR3, as DNA: TGTGCCAGCAGTTCCCCAAGCAACTATGGCTACACCTTC. Residues: CASSSPSNYGYTF.

The gene calls are TRBV11-3 and TRBJ2-1, with D possibly matching TRBD2 (6 bases). This CDR3 has 15 residues. Germline values: CDR1 SGHNT, CDR2 YENEEA. V lost 4 bases, J lost 4 bases, and 14 bases lay in between. The DNA of the CDR3 is TGTGCCAGCAGCTCAAGGGAGGCCCTATACAATGAGCAGTTCTTC. This translates into CASSSREALYNEQFF.

The J gene is TRBJ1-4, the V gene TRBV9; no clear D. The CDR3 consists of 14 residues. Trimming shortened V by 4 bases and J by 5 bases, and 12 bases separated the two germline ends. Germline V lookup: CDR1 SGDLS, CDR2 YYNGEE. Here the CDR3 reads CASSPDGSNEKLFF. The CDR3 DNA follows: TGTGCCAGCAGCCCAGACGGGTCCAATGAAAAACTGTTTTTT.

The sample holds one count of this clone. The gene calls are TRBV4-3 and TRBJ1-5; D ambiguous. Trimming shortened V by 0 bases and J by 2 bases, and 8 bases separated the two germline ends. The CDR3 extends over 15 amino acids. Germline CDR1 is LGHNA and CDR2 is YSLEER. In DNA form, the CDR3 reads TGCGCCAGCAGCCAAGATCGGATGGGCAATCAGCCCCAGCATTTT. It encodes CASSQDRMGNQPQHF.

The rearrangement uses TRBV21-1 and TRBJ2-5; the D call TRBD2 from the table was never checked on the DNA. TRBV21-1 is a pseudogene segment. The CDR3 length is 16 residues. The CDR3 spells CASSKESGGHQETQYF. CDR3 nucleotide sequence: TGTGCCAGCAGCAAAGAGTCGGGGGGCCATCAAGAGACCCAGTACTTC.